One TCR beta chain is described in this entry. Its binding antigen is unknown. No base-level quality is on record; no much larger clone is a single base apart. Genomic DNA was extracted with the Qiagen DNeasy kit from unsorted PBMCs and from negatively selected CD4+ and CD8+ fractions. Amplification of TCR beta CDR3 regions was done by immunoSEQ multiplex PCR with primers that anneal to V and J segments. Amplification bias was minimized using a synthetic immune receptor repertoire, and residual bias was removed computationally after sequencing. The original pipeline was this. Repertoire diversity was quantified as the Shannon entropy index using custom Python scripts. Unsorted, CD4+ and CD8+ repertoires were examined separately, except in combined analyses, for which CD4+ and CD8+ sequences were merged in silico. Clonal expansion was defined as a frequency increase of at least 2-fold after treatment compared with C1D1, and clones undetected at baseline were assigned a pseudocount of 0.5. Singleton clones were defined as clones with 0 or 1 copy at C1D1, and non-singleton clones were defined as clones with 2 or more copies. Clones expanded in unsorted samples were annotated as CD4+, CD8+ or unknown by matching protein sequences in sorted samples from the same patient. Diversity changes from C1D1 to C4D1 were tested in paired samples using Wilcoxon tests. Drawn from immuneACCESS, this table holds only the in-frame rearrangements with V and J called that TCRdb kept. Clones are partly lost; checked studies trace under half to an unresolved V gene and leave the rest unexplained. Clone size and V and J calls were adopted from that table, with D and trimming inferred from the DNA. Present in this sample are some 93,000 clones, about nine tenths of which were seen just once. Of the sample, 2.5% to 3% falls within the top ten clones.

What this sample's time point label stands for: cycle 1 day 1 (C1D1), immediately before nivolumab initiation. Every trial patient had relapsed after autologous stem cell transplantation, and cohorts A, B and C differed in prior brentuximab vedotin exposure. A total of about 51 patients with relapsed/refractory classical Hodgkin lymphoma made up the trial cohort, and each patient's best overall response was complete response, partial response or progressive disease. Single-agent nivolumab was administered to trial patients in the multi-cohort phase II CheckMate 205 trial. An independent review committee assessed best overall response by applying the 2007 International Working Group response criteria. Trial PBMCs were collected just before the start of nivolumab (C1D1) and during therapy at cycle 2 day 1 and cycle 4 day 1. Peripheral blood was collected in 8 mL Vacutainer Cell Preparation Tubes, from which PBMCs were isolated by centrifugation and then cryopreserved.

Measured from the cysteine to the phenylalanine, the CDR3 is 15 residues long. Left in the record is the CDR3 DNA by itself, 45 bases read in frame from the first base. For CDR1 and CDR2, the germline V gene lists MNHNS and SASEGT. The germline V and J ends show losses of 4 bases and 3 bases respectively, and no gene match explains 5 bases of the junction. The sample is drawn from a study of PD-1 blockade in classical Hodgkin lymphoma (dated by TCRdb to 2020 to 2022). Some background on the complete study: Nivolumab dosing was 3 mg/kg intravenously every 2 weeks, continuing until either disease progression or unacceptable toxicity. To define a peripheral blood immune signature of response to PD-1 blockade in classical Hodgkin lymphoma, the study combined TCR beta sequencing with CyTOF.

Summary of the overall study and its limitations: A significant rise by C4D1 was seen in CD4+ but not CD8+ TCR diversity (p=0.0027 vs p=0.16), with the rise being most apparent in complete responders (p=0.02). Baseline TCR diversity was reported as lower in newly diagnosed patients than in healthy donors, and lower still in relapsed/refractory patients. Among trial patients, those achieving complete response had baseline diversity similar to that of newly diagnosed patients, while diversity was significantly lower in partial responders and progressors. Only a single clinical trial cohort was studied, and what caused the repertoire differences, possibly disease activity or prior therapy, remained undefined. Lower diversity was observed in patients in whom nivolumab was started less than 1 year after ASCT, and these patients were excluded from later analyses so that confounding by immune reconstitution would be avoided.

Here the chain combines TRBV6-1 and TRBJ2-5; TRBD2 agrees with 10 junctional bases. This clonotype originated in a human donor with classical Hodgkin lymphoma. Source: peripheral blood mononuclear cells (PBMCs), taken at baseline. The bases read TGTGCCAGCAGTGGCAGGACTAGCGGAAAAGAGACCCAGTACTTC. This is translated as CASSGRTSGKETQYF.